This entry concerns a single T cell receptor (beta chain). What this receptor recognizes is not known. Per-base qualities were not stored, and no clone one base away is much larger. Collaborating institutions collected whole blood in K2EDTA tubes following their own protocols. Collaborator samples were shipped for TCRbeta analysis as frozen whole blood, isolated PBMCs, or DNA extracted from either sample type. The data stem from a study of blood T cell repertoires in COVID-19 (TCRdb year 2020). Study-level background: Samples from collaborators originated in the United States, Italy and Spain and spanned both the acute and convalescent phases of COVID-19. The material from the prospective study consisted of cDNA or gDNA derived from T cells, B-cell-depleted T cells, or PBMCs. The repertoires were released in a freely available public database intended as a resource for research on the immune response to SARS-CoV-2. The samples were drawn from two sources: the first 160 participants of the ongoing ImmuneRACE study, and about 1,300 subjects contributed by 6 global collaborators. A de-identified subject ID, COVID-19 status, age in years and sex were almost always included in the sample metadata. The dataset comprised deeply sampled blood TCRbeta repertoires from subjects exposed to, actively infected with, or recovered from COVID-19. HLA class I and class II types, where available, came from metadata supplied by the sample provider rather than from assay-based typing. Here is what the overall study found, with its caveats: Clinical and demographic metadata were provided uncurated, with the amount varying by source and participant.

V ends up 4 bases short and J 3 bases short, with an unmatched junction base count of 5. Reading the germline V gene gives CDR1 MDHEN and CDR2 SYDVKM. The CDR3 holds 15 amino acids from the cysteine to the phenylalanine. The retained sequence is limited to the CDR3, 45 bases, with the frame set at the first base. The immunoSEQ Assay, a bias-controlled multiplex PCR, was used to amplify TCRbeta CDR3 regions from genomic DNA. Under the source paper's analysis protocol: The number of nucleated cells in each sample was estimated by amplification of reference gene primers within the assay. To quantify the absolute abundance of each unique TCRbeta CDR3 rearrangement, sequence reads were collapsed and filtered. Productive Simpson clonality was computed per sample as the square root of Simpson's diversity index over productive rearrangements. TCRdb's version of the immuneACCESS table is confined to in-frame rearrangements and falls short of the full clone set. An unresolved V gene accounts for under half of the shortfall where checked; the remainder is of unknown origin. D and trimming were read from the DNA, whereas the V and J calls and clone size are those reported in that table. The sample table shows about 270,000 clones, and over 75% are seen once. Clones ranked in the top ten supply more than 10% of the sample.

Sample: peripheral blood. The receptor was isolated from a human donor in a cohort sampled during active COVID-19. This chain is built from TRBV28 and TRBJ1-4; TRBD1 matches 7 bases in the middle. The CDR3 reads as follows: CASSYDRAANEKLFF. The bases read TGTGCCAGCAGTTACGACAGGGCAGCTAATGAAAAACTGTTTTTT.